These T cell receptor beta chains were read from a single sample in a study of early T cells in non-severe SARS-CoV-2 infection. TCRdb re-called the 5' RACE reads with MiXCR, one entry per CDR3 protein. Of about 60,000 distinct CDR3 sequences listed, around 6% are singletons. Sample: whole blood. These receptors originate from an adult who was a healthcare worker with PCR-confirmed SARS-CoV-2 infection or an uninfected control (not recorded which). CDR3s include the opening cysteine and the closing phenylalanine or tryptophan.

CDR3 | V
CASSRLAGAGRKDTGELFF | TRBV7-9
CASRAGPTVNTEAFF | TRBV2
CATSGRDREYGYTF | TRBV24-1
CASSGTGNYEQYF | TRBV2
CASSFPGLAGGATKYNEQFF | TRBV7-6
CASSFSASHSYNEQFF | TRBV12-3/TRBV12-4
CASSQARRGGFHRAYNEQFF | TRBV3-1
CSARDQDRLTYEQYF | TRBV20-1
CASSQDPSGRSYEQYF | TRBV4-1
CASSPSDREVETQYF | TRBV4-1
CSAEPRVSAEQFF | TRBV20-1
CASSLAKTGTQITQYF | TRBV7-6
CSASGGTTYSYEQYF | TRBV20-1
CASSGGQSPNQPQHF | TRBV2
CASTRMDSPNSPLHF | TRBV3-1
CSASTPSPGYIQYF | TRBV20-1
CASSLLASGSYEQYF | TRBV5-1
CASSSPGLAGSYEQYF | TRBV6-5
CASRAWDTAYEQYF | TRBV6-5
CSARASGTYEQYF | TRBV20-1
CASGFKDRVDEQYF | TRBV12-5
CASSDGRDTGELFF | TRBV6-4
CSVFIDGYTF | TRBV29-1
CSVAVAGGRDTQYF | TRBV29-1
CASGRQGDLAFF | TRBV2
CASSLAPGVGEQYF | TRBV11-2
CASTRKRTGAKSYEQYF | TRBV28
CASSFPENYGYTF | TRBV7-6
CSARGVGAEAFF | TRBV29-1
CASGLGGEQPQHF | TRBV12-5
CASETGGSYEQYF | TRBV10-2
CASSHPPNRREQYF | TRBV7-2
CASSDPGQGLSYNEQFF | TRBV25-1
CASSLRQGDEQYF | TRBV13
CAISDGLAGGYSYEQYF | TRBV10-3
CSVVVTTDTQYF | TRBV29-1
CSARPDSGSYNSPLHF | TRBV20-1
CASSLAGAGQYF | TRBV7-9
CASSPDRGRITDTQYF | TRBV18
CSARGDLPNTIYF | TRBV20-1